These 28 T cell receptor beta chains share one sample of origin, sequenced in a study of cytomegalovirus exposure and HLA in healthy donors. Primers for the PCR totalled 60 Vbeta and 13 Jbeta. The assay was immunoSEQ multiplex PCR, and TCRdb's table has in-frame clones only and misses some. This sample has roughly 130,000 clones, with roughly 83% found just once. Sequenced input: PBMCs. The receptors come from a man aged 18-30 years in good health and CMV-seronegative.

The chain carries TRBV6-5 and TRBJ1-5; 8 nucleotides align to TRBD1. CDR1 and CDR2 (germline): MNHEY, SVGAGI. Germline trimming cut 7 bases from V and 7 bases from J; bases unmatched to any gene: 6. The CDR3 extends over 13 amino acids. CDR3 protein: CASTSGQGQPQHF. The CDR3 DNA reads as TGTGCCAGCACCTCCGGACAGGGACAGCCCCAGCATTTT.

The chain carries TRBV20-1 and TRBJ1-1; unclear D gene. Trimming left V 2 bases short and J 5 bases short, with 6 bases between. The V gene's germline CDR1 is DFQATT and CDR2 SNEGSKA (reference sequence). The length of the CDR3 is 11 residues. This CDR3 is CSARQQTEAFF. The CDR3 coding sequence is TGCAGTGCTAGACAACAGACTGAAGCTTTCTTT.

This clone showed up just a few times. The rearrangement links TRBV29-1 to TRBJ2-1; the match to TRBD2 covers 9 bases. In germline, CDR1 is SQVTM, CDR2 ANQGSEA. V lost 5 bases, J lost 8 bases, and 1 base stayed unmatched. The CDR3 extends over 11 amino acids. The CDR3 reads CSVRTSDEQFF. The CDR3 DNA sequence: TGCAGCGTTAGGACTAGCGATGAGCAGTTCTTC.

The chain has TRBV6-5 and TRBJ2-1, with a weak D call TRBD1 (6 bases). CDR1 is MNHEY, CDR2 SVGAGI, per germline. This CDR3 is built from 12 residues. The ends were cut back, 5 bases at V and 9 bases at J, with 11 bases in the middle. CDR3 in amino acids: CASSIQGCEQFF. The CDR3, as DNA: TGTGCCAGCAGTATACAGGGATGTGAGCAGTTCTTC.

This clone appeared a single time. The chain is built from TRBV10-2 and TRBJ2-3; no reliable D call. Germline V gives CDR1 WSHSY, CDR2 SAAADI. The V and J ends lost 5 bases and 1 base respectively, with 4 bases between them. The CDR3 contains 12 residues. The CDR3 nucleotides read TGCGCCAGCAGTTCGGGCACAGATACGCAGTATTTT. Translated, it gives CASSSGTDTQYF.

The chain links TRBV15 to TRBJ2-1; 9 nucleotides align to TRBD2. V dropped 0 bases and J dropped 5; count of bases not matched to a gene: 5. This CDR3 has 16 amino acids. The germline V gene has CDR1 LNHNV and CDR2 YYDKDF (reference sequence). The CDR3 DNA is TGTGCCACCAGCAGAGATGGGGCTAGCGGGGACAATGAGCAGTTCTTC. This gives the protein CATSRDGASGDNEQFF.

The chain recombines TRBV14 with TRBJ1-2; D uncertain. Trimming removed 2 bases from V and 8 bases from J, with 12 bases in between. Germline-derived CDR1 and CDR2 are SGHDN and FVKESK. The CDR3 contains 13 residues. CDR3 nucleotides: TGTGCCAGCAGCCAACAGACAAGTCGGGGCTACACCTTC. It yields the protein CASSQQTSRGYTF.

There are a few counts of this clone. The rearrangement joins TRBV27 to TRBJ1-2; tentative D call: TRBD1 (5 bases). Trimming removed 2 bases from V and 8 bases from J, with 15 bases in between. CDR1 and CDR2 (germline): MNHEY, SMNVEV (reference sequence). The CDR3 is 14 amino acids. The CDR3 bases are TGTGCCAGCAGTTTAACCTCAGGGTTAGAAGGCTACACCTTC. As protein: CASSLTSGLEGYTF.

This clone was detected a few times. This chain links TRBV4-1 with TRBJ1-1; 7 bases agree with TRBD1. The CDR3 consists of 15 residues. V lost 1 base to trimming and J lost 2 bases; unmatched junction nucleotides: 4. CDR1 MGHRA and CDR2 YSYEKL come from the germline V gene. The DNA for the CDR3 is TGCGCCAGCAGCCAAGTCGACAGGGAAAACACTGAAGCTTTCTTT. It codes for CASSQVDRENTEAFF.

This sequence joins TRBV7-3 and TRBJ2-5; no definite D call. The CDR3 has 15 amino acids. Germline values: CDR1 SGHTA, CDR2 FQGTGA. Trimming removed 5 bases from V and 0 bases from J, with 13 bases in between. CDR3 protein: CASSPRGGYQETQYF. The CDR3 nucleotides read TGTGCCAGCAGCCCACGAGGCGGATACCAAGAGACCCAGTACTTC.

The chain joins TRBV7-9 to TRBJ1-1; D unclear. V lost 5 bases, J lost 8 bases, and 15 bases lay in between. Germline V gene lookup returns CDR1 SEHNR and CDR2 FQNEAQ (reference sequence). The CDR3 runs 13 residues. CDR3 in amino acids: CASSPFTDREAFF. CDR3 nucleotide sequence: TGTGCCAGCAGCCCCTTTACAGATAGAGAAGCTTTCTTT.

The chain combines TRBV4-1 with TRBJ2-2, with D maybe TRBD2 (6 bases). Germline V gene lookup returns CDR1 MGHRA and CDR2 YSYEKL. CDR3 length: 15 residues. The V gene lost 2 bases and the J gene lost 6 bases, with 13 bases spanning the gap. CDR3 loop: CASSQRAGRAGELFF. CDR3 nucleotides: TGCGCCAGCAGCCAAAGGGCGGGAAGGGCCGGGGAGCTGTTTTTT.

The chain employs TRBV2 and TRBJ2-7, with D possibly TRBD1 on 6 matching bases. The CDR3 extends over 15 amino acids. V lost 3 bases and J 7 bases, leaving 19 bases between the germline ends. Per the germline V gene, CDR1 is SNHLY and CDR2 is FYNNEI. Here the CDR3 DNA reads TGTGCCAGCAGTGACTCGACGCCAGGGGCTTATGAGCAGTACGTC. Its protein product is CASSDSTPGAYEQYV.

This clone has a single count. The chain combines TRBV6-6 with TRBJ2-3; D call uncertain. Germline lookup yields CDR1 MNHNY and CDR2 SVGAGI (reference sequence). The CDR3 length is 12 residues. V shed 5 bases and J shed 4 bases, with 7 bases lying between them. The chain's CDR3 is CASSDTPDTQYF. In nucleotides, the CDR3 is TGTGCCAGCAGTGACACACCAGATACGCAGTATTTT.

The chain couples TRBV9 to TRBJ2-4, with a weak D call TRBD1 (6 bases). With 0 bases removed from V and 0 bases from J, the gap between germline ends came to 25 bases. Germline V gene sequence: CDR1 SGDLS, CDR2 YYNGEE. This CDR3 comprises 21 residues. The CDR3 DNA reads as TGTGCCAGCAGCGTAGGAGGGGACATCGCTCGAGCGCCCAGAGCCAAAAACATTCAGTACTTC. This encodes CASSVGGDIARAPRAKNIQYF.

The V and J genes are TRBV9 and TRBJ1-5; TRBD1 agrees at 11 bases. Germline V CDR1 and CDR2: SGDLS, YYNGEE. The trim removed 2 bases at V and 4 bases at J, leaving 5 bases unmatched. The CDR3 spans 16 residues. CDR3 in amino acids: CASSVGTGGGNQPQHF. CDR3 sequence (DNA): TGTGCCAGCAGCGTTGGGACAGGGGGGGGTAATCAGCCCCAGCATTTT. The variable domain in full, with the rest retrieved from reference TRBV9 and TRBJ1-5, is DSGVTQTPKHLITATGQRVTLRCSPRSGDLSVYWYQQSLDQGLQFLIQYYNGEERAKGNILERFSAQQFPDLHSELNLSSLELGDSALYFCASSVGTGGGNQPQHFGDGTRLSIL.

This clone came up once. This chain uses TRBV13 with TRBJ2-1; 10 bases map to TRBD2. With V trimmed by 2 bases and J by 6 bases, 4 bases remained unmatched. This CDR3 is built from 15 residues. CDR1 PRHDT and CDR2 FYEKMQ come from the germline V gene (reference sequence). This CDR3 reads CASSLLTSGINEQFF. In DNA, the CDR3 is TGTGCCAGCAGCTTACTTACTAGCGGGATCAATGAGCAGTTCTTC.

CDR3 in amino acids: CASNQGLGYGYTF. CDR3 coding DNA: TGTGCCAGCAACCAGGGGCTCGGCTATGGCTACACCTTC. V and J are TRBV28 and TRBJ1-2; weak D call: TRBD1 (6 bases). V was pared by 7 bases and J by 4 bases, with 13 bases between. CDR1 is MDHEN and CDR2 is SYDVKM in the germline V gene. CDR3 size: 13 residues.

The V and J genes are TRBV27 and TRBJ2-3; 10 bases are shared with TRBD2. The CDR3 loop spans 17 amino acids. After removal of 6 bases from V and 6 bases from J, the junction contained 15 bases not matched to a gene. Germline lookup yields CDR1 MNHEY and CDR2 SMNVEV (reference sequence). The CDR3 coding sequence is TGTGCCAGCAGCCTGAGGGGTCTAGCGGGAGAGGCGGATACGCAGTATTTT. Residues: CASSLRGLAGEADTQYF.

The chain carries TRBV18 and TRBJ1-2; no reliable D call. The CDR3 extends over 15 amino acids. Trimming took 6 bases from V and 0 from J, leaving 14 bases between them. The germline CDR1 and CDR2 sequences are KGHSH and LQKENI. The CDR3: CASSPRKTSNYGYTF. The CDR3 DNA sequence: TGTGCCAGCTCTCCCAGGAAGACGTCTAACTATGGCTACACCTTC.

This clone was counted a single time. V and J are TRBV7-3 and TRBJ1-1; 8 bases agree with TRBD1. The CDR3 contains 19 residues. V shed 2 bases and J 4 bases; nucleotides not matched to a gene: 18. Germline CDR1 and CDR2: SGHTA and FQGTGA. The CDR3 is CASSLSPHRGGGRGTEAFF. The CDR3 nucleotides are TGTGCCAGCAGCTTATCCCCCCACAGGGGGGGCGGGAGGGGCACTGAAGCTTTCTTT.

The chain links TRBV18 to TRBJ2-1; 12 nucleotides agree with TRBD1. This CDR3 is built from 14 residues. CDR1 is KGHSH, CDR2 LQKENI, per germline. The V gene end was trimmed by 4 bases and the J gene end by 7 bases; junction bases not matched to a gene: 2. The DNA of the CDR3 is TGTGCCAGCTCACGGGGACAGGGGGCGAATGAGCAGTTCTTC. Translation gives CASSRGQGANEQFF.

This chain joins TRBV18 and TRBJ2-7; 11 bases map to TRBD2. With 5 bases clipped from V and 2 bases from J, the junction kept 8 bases outside the gene matches. The germline V gene has CDR1 KGHSH and CDR2 LQKENI. The CDR3 runs 16 residues. This CDR3 is CASSRTSGSVAYEQYF. CDR3 bases: TGTGCCAGCTCAAGGACTAGCGGGTCTGTTGCCTACGAGCAGTACTTC.

The chain has TRBV9 and TRBJ2-2, with D uncertain. Germline assignment: CDR1 SGDLS and CDR2 YYNGEE. The CDR3 runs to 15 residues. Trimming took off 0 bases at V and 6 bases at J, with 12 bases between the two ends. The CDR3 region is CASSVESGVSGELFF. In DNA form, the CDR3 reads TGTGCCAGCAGCGTAGAGTCAGGTGTGTCCGGGGAGCTGTTTTTT.

The V call is TRBV6-5, the J call TRBJ2-7; D is perhaps TRBD2 (6 bases). There are 14 residues in the CDR3. V lost 4 bases and J 9 bases, leaving 19 bases between the germline ends. The germline V gene encodes CDR1 MNHEY and CDR2 SVGAGI. As DNA, the CDR3 is TGTGCCAGCAGTTGGGCCCGGGACTCCCAGGGGCAGTACTTC. Translating gives CASSWARDSQGQYF.

V and J are TRBV9 and TRBJ2-1, with 8 bases identical to TRBD2. Trimming at V came to 4 bases and at J to 8 bases, leaving 14 bases not matched to a gene. CDR1 and CDR2 from the germline V gene are SGDLS and YYNGEE. The CDR3 runs to 16 residues. The CDR3 loop reads CASSTTGGAGVYEQFF. CDR3 DNA: TGTGCCAGCAGCACCACGGGGGGGGCGGGAGTATATGAGCAGTTCTTC.

The rearrangement joins TRBV7-2 to TRBJ2-7, with D maybe TRBD2 (6 bases). Trimming removed 2 bases at V and 2 bases at J, with 13 bases between. This CDR3 spans 15 amino acids. Germline CDR1 is SGHTA and CDR2 is FQGNSA. Written as DNA, the CDR3 is TGTGCCAGCAGCTTAACAGGACTATCGACCTACGAGCAGTACTTC. Its protein product is CASSLTGLSTYEQYF.

V gene TRBV28 combines with J gene TRBJ1-3; possibly TRBD1 for D (5 bases). The V end was cut by 3 bases, the J end by 4 bases, with 19 bases between. The CDR3 is made up of 17 amino acids. Looked up from germline, CDR1 is MDHEN and CDR2 is SYDVKM. The CDR3 loop is CASSLSVGRAYGNTIYF. CDR3 bases: TGTGCCAGCAGTTTGAGTGTGGGCAGGGCGTACGGAAACACCATATATTTT.